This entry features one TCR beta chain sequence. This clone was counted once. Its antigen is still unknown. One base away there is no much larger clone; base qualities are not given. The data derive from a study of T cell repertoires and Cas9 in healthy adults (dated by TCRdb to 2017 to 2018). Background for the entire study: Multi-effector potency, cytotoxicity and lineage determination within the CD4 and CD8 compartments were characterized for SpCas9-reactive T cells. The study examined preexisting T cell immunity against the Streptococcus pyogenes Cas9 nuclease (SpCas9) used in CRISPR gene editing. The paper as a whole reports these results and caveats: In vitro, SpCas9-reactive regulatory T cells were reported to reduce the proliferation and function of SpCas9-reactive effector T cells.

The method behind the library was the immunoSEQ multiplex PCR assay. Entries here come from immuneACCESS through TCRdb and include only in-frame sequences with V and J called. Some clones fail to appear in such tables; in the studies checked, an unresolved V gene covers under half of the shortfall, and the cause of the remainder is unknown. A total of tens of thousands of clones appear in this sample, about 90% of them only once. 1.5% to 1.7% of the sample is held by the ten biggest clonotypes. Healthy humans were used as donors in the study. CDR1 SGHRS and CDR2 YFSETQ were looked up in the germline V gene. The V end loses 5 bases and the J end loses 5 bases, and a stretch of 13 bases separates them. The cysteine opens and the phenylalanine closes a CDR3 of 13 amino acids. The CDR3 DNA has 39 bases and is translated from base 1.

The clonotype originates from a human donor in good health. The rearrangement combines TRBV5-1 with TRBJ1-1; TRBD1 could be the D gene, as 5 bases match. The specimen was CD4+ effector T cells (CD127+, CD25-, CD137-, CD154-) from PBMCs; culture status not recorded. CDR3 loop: CASSSRAGTEAFF. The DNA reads TGCGCCAGCAGTTCCAGGGCAGGAACTGAAGCTTTCTTT.